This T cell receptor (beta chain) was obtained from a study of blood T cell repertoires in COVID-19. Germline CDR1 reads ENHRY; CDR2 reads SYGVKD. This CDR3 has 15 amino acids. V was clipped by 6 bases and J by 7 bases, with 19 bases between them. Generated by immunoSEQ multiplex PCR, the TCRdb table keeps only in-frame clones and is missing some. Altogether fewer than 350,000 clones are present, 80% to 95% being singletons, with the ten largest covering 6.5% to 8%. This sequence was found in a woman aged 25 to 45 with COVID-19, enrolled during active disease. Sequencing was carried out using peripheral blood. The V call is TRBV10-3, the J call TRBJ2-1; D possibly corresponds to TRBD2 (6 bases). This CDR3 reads CAIRGLAGTDNEQFF. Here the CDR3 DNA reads TGTGCCATCAGAGGGCTGGCGGGAACGGATAATGAGCAGTTCTTC.